This T cell receptor beta chain was obtained from a study of cytomegalovirus exposure and HLA in healthy donors (dated by TCRdb to 2015 to 2018). With regard to the full study: According to an earlier analysis of a few hundred of the donors, 150 million to 200 million T cells yielded over 100 million unique TCR beta sequences and about 300 Gb of sequence data. A later genetic analysis took genome-wide SNP genotypes for about three fifths of the roughly 700 donors and used that subset as a discovery cohort. Donor age, sex, ethnicity and CMV serostatus were compiled together with the repertoire data. Of the approximately 370 genotyped donors, 81% were placed in the genetic ancestry cluster associated with self-reported Caucasian donors. Across 300 to 400 genotyped donors of the cohort, an average of approximately 240,000 unique TCR beta nucleotide sequences per donor were sequenced, and approximately 17% of those sequences were non-productive. To predict cytomegalovirus infection status, the study brought together high-throughput TCR immunosequencing, statistical association of individual TCRs with disease status, and machine learning. The later analysis used no new phenotypic data to find candidate immune exposures, relying instead on TCR beta sequences and their occurrence across donors. Because of strong linkage in the cohort, roughly five DR-DQ haplotypes were treated as single units for association and clustering. The study profiled the T cell repertoires of hundreds of subjects by immunosequencing and related them to cytomegalovirus serostatus. To study patterns of TCR occurrence, a later analysis re-analyzed previously published TCR beta repertoires from several hundred donors and added high-resolution HLA genotyping. To decide whether each TCR beta V gene segment behaved as functional or pseudogenic, an earlier analysis of some 600 of the donors relied on high-throughput TCR beta sequencing. A separate validation cohort of 100 to 150 different subjects was used in addition to the roughly 720-subject first cohort. Around 320 gigabases of sequencing data and 80 million or so unique TCR sequences were included in an early release covering roughly 600 HLA-typed donors. Both class I and class II loci were covered by HLA typing, at four-digit resolution. Typing coverage differed by locus: A, B, C, DRB1 and DQB1 were typed in roughly 620-630 donors, DQA1 in about 500, DPA1 in 600 to 610, and DPB1 in approximately 450. All discovery cohort repertoires had been generated on a single sequencing platform. The study aimed to test whether cataloging public T cell receptors could reveal signatures of past pathogen exposure.

Concerning this clone: There is no known antigen for this receptor. No base quality values were provided; no much bigger clone lies one nucleotide off.

CDR1 and CDR2 are read off the germline V gene as SGHRS and YFSETQ. Counted from cysteine to phenylalanine, this CDR3 has 14 amino acids. Of all the DNA, just the CDR3 is kept, 42 bases in frame from base 1. Trimming takes 2 bases off V and 8 bases off J; junction bases not matched to a gene: 9. The cohort consisted of 670 or so healthy bone marrow donors. Cohort members were all nominally healthy when sampled, although unrecorded immune exposures were likely present. The donor was CMV seronegative and was included in the group of over 300 seronegative cohort members. Each donor provided a peripheral blood sample, and peripheral blood mononuclear cells were used for TCR beta sequencing. Genomic DNA was extracted from the blood cell samples with the Qiagen DNeasy Blood Extraction Kit. The library came from the immunoSEQ multiplex PCR assay. The multiplex PCR relied on a mix of 60 forward primers for TCR Vbeta segments and 13 reverse primers for TCR Jbeta segments. Amplification of the CDR3 region of rearranged TCR beta genes was performed with a multiplex PCR assay on genomic DNA. The Illumina HiSeq System was used to sequence the amplified TCR beta libraries as 87-base-pair reads. Per the source publication's procedure: Across the roughly 640 repertoires, a later analysis counted tens of millions of unique TCR beta chains, around 11 million of which were shared by at least two donors. A nearest-neighbor algorithm error-corrected the raw reads and collapsed the reads into unique sequences, merging closely related sequences to remove PCR and sequencing errors. CDR3 sequences were aligned to IMGT reference sequences to assign V, D and J gene segments. Each retained sequence needed at least a six-nucleotide match to both a V gene segment and a J gene segment. A rearrangement counted as productive if the CDR3 had no stop codons and remained in frame with V and J, and every other rearrangement counted as non-productive. Following IMGT convention, CDR3 was defined as the stretch from the second conserved V-encoded cysteine to the conserved J-encoded phenylalanine. The earlier analysis of 587 of the donors excluded sequences that lacked an unambiguous match to a single V gene segment. In an earlier analysis of approximately 500 of the donors, a V segment was called functional when productive rearrangements were above 56.7%, and segregating when the standard deviation between donors exceeded 5%. A statistical classification framework was developed to diagnose cytomegalovirus status using the catalog of TCR beta chain sequences. A later analysis assigned V and J genes by comparing TCR nucleotide sequences with IMGT/GENE-DB human TR gene sequences. A later analysis assigned CDR3 sequences and most-parsimonious VDJ recombination scenarios with the TCRdist pipeline. In a later analysis, every TCR beta chain was defined by the combination of its CDR3 amino acid sequence and its V-gene family, and reads without a unique V-gene family were dropped. As a way to deal with suspected cross-contamination and a sequencing artifact, a later analysis dropped 450 to 600 nucleotide sequences that were highly shared and had low generation probability. In a later analysis, a clonal expansion index for each public chain was calculated from normalized within-repertoire ranks of inferred template counts. A later analysis computed generation probabilities with a VDJ recombination model fitted to out-of-frame rearrangements, and checked the results against IGoR. Hypergeometric tests were used in a later analysis to score TCR-TCR, TCR-HLA and TCR-CMV co-occurrence, with a repertoire-size bias correction applied to the TCR pairs. To estimate false discovery rates, a later analysis permuted the HLA or CMV assignments 20 times. In a later analysis, co-occurring TCRs were grouped using DBSCAN, and TCRdist sequence similarity was added for clustering within HLA-allele-positive subsets. Repertoires with fewer than 30,000 or more than 120,000 public chains, plus five repertoires with anomalous nucleotide sharing, were excluded from co-occurrence clustering. TCRdb provides this immuneACCESS table in a form limited to in-frame rearrangements. Some clones are lacking; in checked studies, under half of them reflect an unresolved V gene, and why the rest are absent is not known. Clone size and the V and J calls come from that table; the DNA yielded D and trimming. Present in this sample are approximately 150,000 clones, roughly 80% of which were seen just once. The ten largest make up approximately 2% of the sample.

What the authors observed across the whole study: In a later genetic analysis, fewer N-insertions in productive TCRs were reported among donors in an Asian-associated ancestry cluster than the roughly 640-donor mean. In vitro tests confirmed that a few of the cytomegalovirus-associated TCR beta chains recognize cytomegalovirus antigens. Strong co-occurrence of HLA alleles, especially DR and DQ, made assigning TCR associations to individual alleles difficult. A later analysis reported that several top co-occurrence clusters appeared linked to parvovirus B19, influenza, CMV and Epstein-Barr virus. Most TCR sequences were seen in very few donors, while some public TCRs were found in many individuals. Because some donors lacked HLA typing at each locus, the association tests relied only on the typed subset. A further reported finding was that TCR beta sequences accurately predicted the HLA-A and HLA-B alleles for most subjects in the first cohort. A group of highly shared sequence variants was considered likely to be a technical artifact of the sequencing pipeline. A later analysis associated about 16,000 TCR beta sequences with specific HLA alleles at a false discovery rate of 0.05. Presence/absence analyses assumed roughly uniform sequencing depth across donors, an assumption that may not hold. Immune exposure information for the cohort was limited to CMV serostatus. The study listed 150 to 200 TCR beta chains as associated with cytomegalovirus. The classifier was reported to diagnose cytomegalovirus status with high specificity and sensitivity in both the original cohort and the validation cohort. The authors suggested that the approach could potentially be generalized to other disease states and immunological phenotypes. A later analysis found that most CMV-associated TCR beta chains appeared HLA-restricted, with HLA associations seemingly driven largely by CMV exposure. A later genetic analysis associated a missense DCLRE1C variant with V-gene and J-gene trimming of TCR beta chains, and an independent cohort replicated the association. In a later analysis, the rate of TCR association differed among HLA loci, with DRB1 alleles having the most associated TCRs and HLA-C alleles having the fewest. In an earlier analysis of more than 500 of the donors, most TCR beta V segments appeared in productive rearrangements about 90% or about 30% of the time, broadly matching IMGT annotations. In this cohort, only TCR beta chains were sequenced, and detectable features were limited by the absence of alpha or paired-chain data. In a later analysis, HLA-associated TCR beta chains were found to be more clonally expanded and to have lower generation probabilities than equally common non-associated chains. The 87-base-pair reads could not distinguish some IMGT-functional V segments, including TRBV6-2 and TRBV6-3, so those segments were excluded. Roughly 17 rarely observed V segments, including chromosome 9 orphons, were excluded from the earlier analysis of a few hundred of the donors because counts were too low. Linkage disequilibrium might explain the correlated functional status among segregating V segments, but an unknown experimental factor could not be ruled out.

The sequencing input was PBMCs. This TCR was recovered from a woman in her 40s in good health and CMV-seronegative. This receptor chain uses TRBV5-1 and TRBJ1-1, with 7 central nucleotides matching TRBD1. CDR3 reads: CASSLPGQRREAFF. The sequenced DNA: TGCGCCAGCAGCTTACCGGGACAGCGGAGAGAAGCTTTCTTT.